This T cell receptor (beta chain) derives from a study of blood T cell repertoires in COVID-19. Study information: From the United States, Italy and Spain came samples of acute and convalescent COVID-19.

The data were produced by immunoSEQ multiplex PCR, yet TCRdb's version contains in-frame clones alone and is incomplete. The sample carries about 160,000 clones, about 93% recorded once. The germline CDR1 and CDR2 sequences are LNHNV and YYDKDF (reference sequence). There are 16 residues in the CDR3. V shed 1 base, J shed 5 bases, and the junction held 8 bases outside the gene matches. The genes are TRBV15 and TRBJ1-2; 9 positions match TRBD1. Source material: peripheral blood. This TCR came from a woman aged 45-65 years with acute or convalescent COVID-19. CDR3 amino acids: CATSRGEGTGRYGYTF. CDR3 sequence (DNA): TGTGCCACCAGCAGAGGAGAGGGGACAGGGAGGTATGGCTACACCTTC. Combining the CDR3 with reference TRBV15 and TRBJ1-2 gives the whole variable domain DAMVIQNPRYQVTQFGKPVTLSCSQTLNHNVMYWYQQKSSQAPKLLFHYYDKDFNNEADTPDNFQSRRPNTSFCFLDIRSPGLGDTAMYLCATSRGEGTGRYGYTFGSGTRLTVV.